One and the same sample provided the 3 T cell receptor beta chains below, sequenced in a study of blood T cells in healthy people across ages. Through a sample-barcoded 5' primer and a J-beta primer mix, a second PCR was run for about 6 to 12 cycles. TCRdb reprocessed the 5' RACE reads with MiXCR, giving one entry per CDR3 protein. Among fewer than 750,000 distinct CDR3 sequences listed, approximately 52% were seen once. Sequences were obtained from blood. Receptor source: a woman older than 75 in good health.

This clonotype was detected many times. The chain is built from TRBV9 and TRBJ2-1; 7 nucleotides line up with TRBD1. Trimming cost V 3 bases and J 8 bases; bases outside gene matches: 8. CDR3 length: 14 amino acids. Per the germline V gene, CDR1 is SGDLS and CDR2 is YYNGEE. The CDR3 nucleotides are TGTGCCAGCAGCGACCGACAGGGTGGCGATGAGCAGTTCTTC. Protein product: CASSDRQGGDEQFF.

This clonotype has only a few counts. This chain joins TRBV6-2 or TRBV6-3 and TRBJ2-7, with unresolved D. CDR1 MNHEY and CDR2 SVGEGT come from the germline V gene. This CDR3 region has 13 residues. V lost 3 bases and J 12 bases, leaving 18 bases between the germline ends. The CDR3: CASSYRRTQKPYF. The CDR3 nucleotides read TGTGCCAGCAGTTATCGCAGGACCCAAAAGCCGTACTTC.

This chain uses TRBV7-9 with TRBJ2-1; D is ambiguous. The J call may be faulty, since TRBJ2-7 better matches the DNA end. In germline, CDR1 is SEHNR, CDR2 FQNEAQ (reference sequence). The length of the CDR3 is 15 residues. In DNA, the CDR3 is TGTGCCAGCAGCGACCGCGAATCCCCTTACAATGAGCAGTACTTC. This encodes CASSDRESPYNEQYF.